The 17 T cell receptor beta chains listed next were all sequenced from one sample in a study of blood T cell repertoires in COVID-19. The assay was immunoSEQ multiplex PCR, and TCRdb's table has in-frame clones only and misses some. Of around 140,000 clones in the sample, around 83% were seen once. The sequenced material came from peripheral blood. The source is a man aged 25-45 years with COVID-19, enrolled during active disease.

The chain recombines TRBV7-6 with TRBJ2-2, with 9 bases that match TRBD2. Germline V lookup: CDR1 SGHVS, CDR2 FNYEAQ. V trimming: 4 bases; J trimming: 1 base; junction bases outside the gene matches: 4. The CDR3 is 16 residues long. CDR3 DNA: TGTGCCAGCAGCTCTGCGACTAGCGGGAACACCGGGGAGCTGTTTTTT. It yields the protein CASSSATSGNTGELFF. Full variable domain (rest looked up from reference TRBV7-6 and TRBJ2-2): GAGVSQSPRYKVTKRGQDVALRCDPISGHVSLYWYRQALGQGPEFLTYFNYEAQQDKSGLPNDRFSAERPEGSISTLTIQRTEQRDSAMYRCASSSATSGNTGELFFGEGSRLTVL.

This rearrangement joins TRBV18 to TRBJ1-2; a possible D gene is TRBD1 (6 bases). Germline assignment: CDR1 KGHSH and CDR2 LQKENI. V lost 4 bases, J lost 2 bases, and 17 bases lay in between. This CDR3 is 16 amino acids long. The CDR3 nucleotides read TGTGCCAGCTCACAAGGGGGGGGCAGAGAGAACTATGGCTACACCTTC. Translated, it gives CASSQGGGRENYGYTF.

J is TRBJ1-5 and V is TRBV28; 7 bases match TRBD1. V shed 7 bases, J shed 4 bases, and the junction held 7 bases outside the gene matches. Germline V gene lookup returns CDR1 MDHEN and CDR2 SYDVKM. The CDR3 runs to 14 residues. For the CDR3, the DNA is TGTGCCAGCAAGACCACAGGGGAAAATCAGCCCCAGCATTTT. Protein: CASKTTGENQPQHF.

This chain connects TRBV5-1 to TRBJ2-3; no clear D gene. Per germline, CDR1 SGHRS and CDR2 YFSETQ. This CDR3 contains 12 residues. Trimming stripped 4 bases from V and 4 bases from J, with 7 bases between. CDR3 DNA sequence: TGCGCCAGCAGCCAGGATCCAGATACGCAGTATTTT. Translation: CASSQDPDTQYF.

This chain uses TRBV9 with TRBJ2-1; D is unresolved. The CDR3 runs 14 residues. V shed 0 bases and J shed 4 bases, with 8 bases lying between them. Per germline, CDR1 SGDLS and CDR2 YYNGEE. The CDR3 bases are TGTGCCAGCAGCGTAGATACCCAGTACAATGAGCAGTTCTTC. This encodes CASSVDTQYNEQFF. The full variable domain, its missing parts supplied by reference TRBV9 and TRBJ2-1, is DSGVTQTPKHLITATGQRVTLRCSPRSGDLSVYWYQQSLDQGLQFLIQYYNGEERAKGNILERFSAQQFPDLHSELNLSSLELGDSALYFCASSVDTQYNEQFFGPGTRLTVL.

J is TRBJ2-7 and V is TRBV2; 9 bases fit TRBD2. V lost 6 bases and J lost 3; bases outside the gene matches: 9. The germline V gene has CDR1 SNHLY and CDR2 FYNNEI. The CDR3 loop spans 15 amino acids. CDR3 nucleotide sequence: TGTGCCAGCAGGGAAACTAGCGGGTTCTACTACGAGCAGTACTTC. This translates into CASRETSGFYYEQYF.

The chain combines TRBV7-9 with TRBJ2-3, with 7 bases identical to TRBD2. Losses at the gene ends were 5 bases for V and 2 bases for J; bases not matched to a gene: 10. Germline CDR1 and CDR2: SEHNR and FQNEAQ (reference sequence). CDR3 length: 16 residues. The CDR3 bases are TGTGCCAGCAGCCCGGCGGCGCTAGCGGACACAGATACGCAGTATTTT. Translating gives CASSPAALADTDTQYF.

The V call is TRBV2, the J call TRBJ2-5, with TRBD1 identical over 9 bases. The CDR3 extends over 13 amino acids. The V gene end was trimmed by 9 bases and the J gene end by 6 bases; junction bases not matched to a gene: 8. Per germline, CDR1 SNHLY and CDR2 FYNNEI. The CDR3 region is CASIGQGWKTQYF. The CDR3 DNA reads as TGTGCCAGTATTGGACAGGGGTGGAAGACCCAGTACTTC.

The J gene is TRBJ2-7, the V gene TRBV7-6; D perhaps matches TRBD1 (6 bases). This CDR3 region has 16 residues. CDR1 and CDR2 from the germline V gene are SGHVS and FNYEAQ. With 2 bases removed from V and 2 bases from J, the gap between germline ends came to 16 bases. CDR3 in DNA: TGTGCCAGCAGCTTACAGAGGACAGAGGGGGCCTACGAGCAGTACTTC. It is translated as CASSLQRTEGAYEQYF.

This chain connects TRBV27 to TRBJ2-7, with D maybe TRBD2 (6 bases). The CDR3 totals 14 residues. Deletions cut 5 bases from V and 3 bases from J, with 14 bases between. The germline V gene encodes CDR1 MNHEY and CDR2 SMNVEV (reference sequence). Written as DNA, the CDR3 is TGTGCCAGCAGTATCAGCGGGCGAGTCTACGAGCAGTACTTC. It translates to CASSISGRVYEQYF.

V is TRBV6-5 and J is TRBJ1-5, with D unclear. The germline CDR1 and CDR2 sequences are MNHEY and SVGAGI. This CDR3 has 15 residues. Trimming left V 0 bases short and J 3 bases short, with 9 bases between. CDR3 in amino acids: CASSYSTGVNQPQHF. The CDR3 bases are TGTGCCAGCAGTTACTCGACCGGAGTCAATCAGCCCCAGCATTTT.

The chain couples TRBV5-4 to TRBJ1-2, with 7 nucleotides matching TRBD1. V lost 5 bases and J lost 4; bases outside the gene matches: 8. Germline V gene sequence: CDR1 SGHNT, CDR2 YYREEE (reference sequence). This CDR3 is 14 amino acids long. The CDR3 DNA follows: TGTGCCAGCAGTGGTGGGGGACAGCTCTATGGCTACACCTTC. Translating gives CASSGGGQLYGYTF.

CDR3 region: CASSPGQGAAGANVLTF. The CDR3 nucleotides read TGCGCCAGCAGCCCCGGACAGGGGGCGGCCGGGGCCAACGTCCTGACTTTC. This chain uses TRBV4-1 with TRBJ2-6, with TRBD1 identical over 11 bases. The germline CDR1 and CDR2 sequences are MGHRA and YSYEKL. The ends lost 4 bases at V and 4 bases at J; junction bases unmatched: 6. CDR3 length equals 17 residues.

This rearrangement joins TRBV27 to TRBJ2-7, with 10 positions matching TRBD1. The CDR3 contains 15 residues. The V gene end was trimmed by 6 bases and the J gene end by 5 bases; junction bases not matched to a gene: 10. Germline CDR1 MNHEY, CDR2 SMNVEV (reference sequence). This CDR3 reads CASRGRQGAFHEQYF. Written as DNA, the CDR3 is TGTGCCAGCAGGGGAAGACAGGGGGCTTTCCACGAGCAGTACTTC.

This chain uses TRBV6-5 with TRBJ2-1; the D gene is possibly TRBD1 (5 bases). Trimming left V 7 bases short and J 7 bases short, with 17 bases between. CDR1 and CDR2 (germline): MNHEY, SVGAGI. This CDR3 spans 14 amino acids. CDR3 bases: TGTGCCAGCACCATTGTGGCAGGGAAAAATGAGCAGTTCTTC. This encodes CASTIVAGKNEQFF.

This chain links TRBV27 with TRBJ1-3; D not resolved. Germline V gives CDR1 MNHEY, CDR2 SMNVEV (reference sequence). The CDR3 is 14 residues long. Trimming shortened V by 1 base and J by 0 bases, and 4 bases separated the two germline ends. CDR3: CASSLYSSGNTIYF. For the CDR3, the DNA is TGTGCCAGCAGTTTATACAGCTCTGGAAACACCATATATTTT.

This clone was picked up a small number of times. The chain employs TRBV4-1 and TRBJ2-5; TRBD1 matches 8 bases. Germline-derived CDR1 and CDR2 are MGHRA and YSYEKL. The CDR3 consists of 15 residues. Germline trimming cut 0 bases from V and 5 bases from J; bases unmatched to any gene: 5. For the CDR3, the DNA is TGCGCCAGCAGCCAAGACCAGGGGGCGGGGGAGACCCAGTACTTC. It translates to CASSQDQGAGETQYF.